Presented here are 18 T cell receptor beta chains from one specimen sequenced in a study of OX40 agonist ivuxolimab in advanced cancers. The method was immunoSEQ multiplex PCR; TCRdb's version includes in-frame clones alone and lacks a portion of them. The sample contains 70,000 to 95,000 clones, more than 75% of which appear only once. This specimen consisted of CD4+ or CD8+ T cells sorted from blood, obtained in a trial of the OX40 agonist ivuxolimab. These receptors were taken from an adult with an advanced solid tumor such as melanoma, head and neck, liver or kidney cancer.

The gene calls are TRBV5-1 and TRBJ1-2; D is unclear. The V gene's germline CDR1 is SGHRS and CDR2 YFSETQ. This CDR3 region has 14 residues. Trimming took off 6 bases at V and 6 bases at J, with 18 bases between the two ends. The CDR3 here is CASTPMGSGDGYTF. The CDR3 nucleotides are TGCGCCAGCACCCCTATGGGCTCGGGCGATGGCTACACCTTC.

This clone was seen only once. CDR3 sequence (DNA): TGTGCCTGGTCAGGGGCGAGCTACAATGAGCAGTTCTTC. Amino acids: CAWSGASYNEQFF. V usage is TRBV30 and J usage is TRBJ2-1; D possibly corresponds to TRBD1 (6 bases). This CDR3 contains 13 residues. CDR1 is GTSNPN and CDR2 is SVGIG in the germline V gene (reference sequence). V was cut by 5 bases and J by 3 bases, with 11 bases left in between.

V gene TRBV7-2 combines with J gene TRBJ2-1; 9 bases map to TRBD1. The length of the CDR3 is 14 residues. Germline loops: CDR1 SGHTA, CDR2 FQGNSA. V lost 5 bases to trimming and J lost 6 bases; unmatched junction nucleotides: 5. CDR3 sequence: CASSVGQGTNEQFF. The DNA for the CDR3 is TGTGCCAGCAGCGTTGGACAGGGGACCAATGAGCAGTTCTTC.

The chain carries TRBV25-1 and TRBJ1-2; no clear D gene. This CDR3 has 16 amino acids. CDR1 is MGHDK and CDR2 is SYGVNS in the germline V gene. Trimming cost V 5 bases and J 3 bases, with 19 bases left between them. The CDR3 is CASSTNQGSVYYGYTF. In DNA, the CDR3 is TGTGCCAGCAGTACCAATCAAGGTTCGGTGTACTATGGCTACACCTTC.

This chain links TRBV5-1 with TRBJ2-5, with 9 bases identical to TRBD1. The CDR3 has 14 amino acids. Germline CDR1 reads SGHRS; CDR2 reads YFSETQ. V dropped 4 bases and J dropped 2; count of bases not matched to a gene: 3. This CDR3 is CASSTTGGQETQYF. In nucleotides, the CDR3 is TGCGCCAGCAGCACGACAGGGGGGCAAGAGACCCAGTACTTC. The variable domain in full, completed from reference TRBV5-1 and TRBJ2-5, reads KAGVTQTPRYLIKTRGQQVTLSCSPISGHRSVSWYQQTPGQGLQFLFEYFSETQRNKGNFPGRFSGRQFSNSRSEMNVSTLELGDSALYLCASSTTGGQETQYFGPGTRLLVL.

The chain has TRBV29-1 and TRBJ2-3; unclear D gene. The CDR3 has 10 residues. Trimming stripped 7 bases from V and 4 bases from J, with 6 bases between. Germline loops: CDR1 SQVTM, CDR2 ANQGSEA. In DNA, the CDR3 is TGCAGCGCTGATTCAGATACGCAGTATTTT. Its protein product is CSADSDTQYF.

J is TRBJ2-1 and V is TRBV6-5, with D tentatively TRBD1 (6 bases). This CDR3 spans 13 amino acids. The V end lost 6 bases, the J end lost 1 base, and 7 bases lay between the germline ends. Germline lookup yields CDR1 MNHEY and CDR2 SVGAGI. CDR3 protein: CASRQGSYNEQFF. The CDR3 DNA reads as TGTGCCAGCAGACAGGGATCCTACAATGAGCAGTTCTTC.

The V gene is TRBV7-9, the J gene TRBJ1-2, with 7 nucleotides matching TRBD1. The CDR3 runs 13 residues. From germline, CDR1 is SEHNR and CDR2 FQNEAQ (reference sequence). After removal of 5 bases from V and 13 bases from J, the junction contained 13 bases not matched to a gene. CDR3: CASSPQLETGFTF. In nucleotides, the CDR3 is TGTGCCAGCAGCCCCCAACTAGAGACAGGGTTCACCTTC. The full variable domain, its missing parts supplied by reference TRBV7-9 and TRBJ1-2, is DTGVSQNPRHKITKRGQNVTFRCDPISEHNRLYWYRQTLGQGPEFLTYFQNEAQLEKSRLLSDRFSAERPKGSFSTLEIQRTEQGDSAMYLCASSPQLETGFTFGSGTRLTVV.

The V call is TRBV4-3, the J call TRBJ2-5; 10 positions match TRBD2. The germline V gene encodes CDR1 LGHNA and CDR2 YSLEER. The CDR3 runs 15 residues. Losses at the gene ends were 1 base for V and 2 bases for J; bases not matched to a gene: 1. CDR3 DNA sequence: TGCGCCAGCAGCCAAGTTAGCGGGGGGCAAGAGACCCAGTACTTC. Translation: CASSQVSGGQETQYF.

The J gene is TRBJ2-1, the V gene TRBV19, with TRBD2 matching over 9 bases. The CDR3 consists of 14 residues. The V and J ends lost 7 bases and 4 bases, in that order; junction bases with no gene match: 5. Germline V gene data show CDR1 as LNHDA and CDR2 as SQIVND (reference sequence). The CDR3 DNA sequence: TGTGCCAGTACGTCGGCGGGGGGGTACAATGAGCAGTTCTTC. Its protein is CASTSAGGYNEQFF.

This clone was counted only a few times. The chain recombines TRBV19 with TRBJ1-5; TRBD1 agrees at 9 bases. Germline V gene data show CDR1 as LNHDA and CDR2 as SQIVND (reference sequence). The CDR3 extends over 15 amino acids. With 6 bases clipped from V and 4 bases from J, the junction kept 7 bases outside the gene matches. This CDR3 is CASSPMGTGNQPQHF. CDR3 DNA sequence: TGTGCCAGTAGCCCGATGGGGACAGGGAATCAGCCCCAGCATTTT.

This rearrangement joins TRBV18 to TRBJ2-5; no firm D call. Germline V gene data show CDR1 as KGHSH and CDR2 as LQKENI. The CDR3 covers 13 residues. Trimming removed 5 bases from V and 3 bases from J, with 10 bases in between. The CDR3 protein is CASSSFVEETQYF. DNA of the CDR3: TGTGCCAGCTCATCTTTTGTGGAAGAGACCCAGTACTTC.

The chain employs TRBV9 and TRBJ2-3; D not certain. The germline V gene has CDR1 SGDLS and CDR2 YYNGEE. CDR3 length: 11 residues. The V end lost 0 bases, the J end lost 6 bases, and 2 bases lay between the germline ends. CDR3 protein: CASSVGDTQYF. The CDR3, as DNA: TGTGCCAGCAGCGTAGGGGATACGCAGTATTTT.

The chain recombines TRBV5-5 with TRBJ1-1; D ambiguous. This CDR3 region has 14 residues. Germline V lookup: CDR1 SGHKS, CDR2 YYEKEE (reference sequence). V was shortened by 0 bases and J by 1 base, with 7 bases between the two germline ends. CDR3 loop: CASSLVGPNTEAFF. CDR3 nucleotides: TGTGCCAGCAGCTTGGTAGGCCCGAACACTGAAGCTTTCTTT. Supplemented by reference TRBV5-5 and TRBJ1-1, the full variable domain reads DAGVTQSPTHLIKTRGQQVTLRCSPISGHKSVSWYQQVLGQGPQFIFQYYEKEERGRGNFPDRFSARQFPNYSSELNVNALLLGDSALYLCASSLVGPNTEAFFGQGTRLTVV.

The rearrangement uses TRBV2 and TRBJ2-5; unclear D gene. Trimming stripped 0 bases from V and 2 bases from J, with 1 base between. This CDR3 is 12 amino acids long. Germline values: CDR1 SNHLY, CDR2 FYNNEI. The CDR3 region is CASSEAQETQYF. The DNA for the CDR3 is TGTGCCAGCAGTGAAGCTCAAGAGACCCAGTACTTC.

The chain combines TRBV30 with TRBJ2-7; no clear D gene. CDR1 and CDR2 (germline): GTSNPN, SVGIG (reference sequence). CDR3 length: 15 amino acids. V was shortened by 2 bases and J by 5 bases, with 19 bases between the two germline ends. CDR3: CAWSPIGRPTDEQYF. The CDR3 nucleotides are TGTGCCTGGAGTCCTATCGGCAGGCCCACAGACGAGCAGTACTTC.

The V gene is TRBV28, the J gene TRBJ2-2; perhaps D is TRBD1 or TRBD2 (6 bases each). Per the germline V gene, CDR1 is MDHEN and CDR2 is SYDVKM. The length of the CDR3 is 14 residues. Trimming took off 8 bases at V and 5 bases at J, with 15 bases between the two ends. CDR3 nucleotide sequence: TGTGCCAGCGGAGGGAACAGGGAAACCGGGGAGCTGTTTTTT. Protein sequence: CASGGNRETGELFF. Together with reference TRBV28 and TRBJ2-2, the CDR3 gives the full variable domain: DVKVTQSSRYLVKRTGEKVFLECVQDMDHENMFWYRQDPGLGLRLIYFSYDVKMKEKGDIPEGYSVSREKKERFSLILESASTNQTSMYLCASGGNRETGELFFGEGSRLTVL.

This chain uses TRBV30 with TRBJ1-4; TRBD1 matches 7 bases. The V segment lost 0 bases and the J segment 6 bases; nucleotides outside the gene matches: 7. The CDR3 sequence is 15 residues long. CDR1 is GTSNPN and CDR2 is SVGIG in the germline V gene (reference sequence). CDR3 loop: CAWSVQSGGDEKLFF. The CDR3 DNA reads as TGTGCCTGGAGTGTACAGTCAGGGGGGGATGAAAAACTGTTTTTT.